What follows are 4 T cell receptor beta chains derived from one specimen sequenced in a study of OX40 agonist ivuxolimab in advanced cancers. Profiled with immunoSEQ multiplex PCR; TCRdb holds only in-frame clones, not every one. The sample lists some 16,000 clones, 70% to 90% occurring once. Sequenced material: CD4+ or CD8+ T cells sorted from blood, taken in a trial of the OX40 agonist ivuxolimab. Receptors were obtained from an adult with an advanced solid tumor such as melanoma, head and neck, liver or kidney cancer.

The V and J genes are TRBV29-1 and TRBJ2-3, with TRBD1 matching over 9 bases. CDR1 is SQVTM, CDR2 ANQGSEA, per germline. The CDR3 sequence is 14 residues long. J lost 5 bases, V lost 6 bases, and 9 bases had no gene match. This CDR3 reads CSVGTGIRVDTQYF. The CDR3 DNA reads TGCAGCGTAGGGACAGGGATCAGGGTAGATACGCAGTATTTT.

The CDR3: CASSPSRLAGGETQYF. The CDR3 DNA sequence: TGTGCCAGCAGCCCCAGCCGACTAGCGGGTGGGGAGACCCAGTACTTC. The chain employs TRBV14 and TRBJ2-5; 10 positions match TRBD2. Germline CDR1 is SGHDN and CDR2 is FVKESK. The trim removed 4 bases at V and 5 bases at J, leaving 10 bases unmatched. The CDR3 is 16 amino acids.

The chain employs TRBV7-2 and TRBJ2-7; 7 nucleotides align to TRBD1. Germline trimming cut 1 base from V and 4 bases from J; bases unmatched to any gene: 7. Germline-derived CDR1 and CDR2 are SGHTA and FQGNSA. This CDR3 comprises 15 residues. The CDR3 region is CASSLGAGGRYEQYF. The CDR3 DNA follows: TGTGCCAGCAGCTTAGGGGCAGGGGGACGGTACGAGCAGTACTTC.

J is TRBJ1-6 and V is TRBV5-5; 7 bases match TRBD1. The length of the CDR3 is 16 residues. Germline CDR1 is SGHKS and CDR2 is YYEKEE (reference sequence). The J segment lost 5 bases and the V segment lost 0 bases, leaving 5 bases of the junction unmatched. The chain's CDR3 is CASSLGPTGDNSPLHF. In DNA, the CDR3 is TGTGCCAGCAGCTTGGGGCCAACAGGGGATAATTCACCCCTCCACTTT.